A selection of T cell receptor beta chains follows, all from one sample in a study of T cell responses to AZD1222 COVID-19 vaccine. TCRdb's table, derived via immunoSEQ multiplex PCR, lists solely in-frame clones and lacks some. The sample contains about 140,000 clones, roughly nine tenths of which appear only once. The sequencing used peripheral blood, collected on day 0 of AZD1222 vaccination. These receptors were obtained from an adult in good health. The CDR3 runs from the conserved cysteine through the conserved F or W. A D gene is named only where the DNA matches it firmly. Clone size, where shown, is once, few, many, or a class for clones that have expanded.

>once|TRBJ1-5|TRBV5-1|.
TGCGCCAGCAGTTACGAGGGGGGGCCTCAGCCCCAGCATTTT
CASSYEGGPQPQHF
>.|TRBJ1-5|TRBV2|.
TGTGCCAGCAATGGACAGCCCAATCAGCCCCAGCATTTT
CASNGQPNQPQHF
>few|TRBJ1-6|TRBV18|.
TGTGCCAGCTCGACAGAAAATTCACCCCTCCACTTT
CASSTENSPLHF
>.|TRBJ1-1|TRBV9|TRBD1
TGTGCCAGCAGCGGAAGGGGGCAGAGGGGCACTGAAGCTTTCTTT
CASSGRGQRGTEAFF
>.|TRBJ1-5|TRBV11-2|TRBD1
TGTGCCAGCAGCGCGCAGGGGGGCAATCAGCCCCAGCATTTT
CASSAQGGNQPQHF
>.|TRBJ2-2|TRBV5-8|TRBD2
TGTGCCAGCAGCCTAATCGGTAGCGGGAGAACCGGGGAGCTGTTTTTT
CASSLIGSGRTGELFF
>.|TRBJ1-5|TRBV18|TRBD1
TGTGCCAGCTCACCCTTCGGACAGGACAATCAGCCCCAGCATTTT
CASSPFGQDNQPQHF
>.|TRBJ1-2|TRBV28|.
TGTGCCAGCAGTTCGCCGGGACACCCCCGGGGAGGCTACACCTTC
CASSSPGHPRGGYTF
>once|TRBJ1-5|TRBV5-3|.
TGTGCCAGAAGCTTAACCAGGGGAGGTCAGCCCCAGCATTTT
CARSLTRGGQPQHF
>.|TRBJ2-1|TRBV12-3/TRBV12-4|.
TGTGCCAGCCGGAGCCCCGGATACAATGAGCAGTTCTTC
CASRSPGYNEQFF
>.|TRBJ2-2|TRBV9|.
TGTGCCAGCAGCCCCCAATGGGCCACCGGGGAGCTGTTTTTT
CASSPQWATGELFF
>.|TRBJ2-4|TRBV19|.
TGTGCCAGTAGTATTCCCCTCGGGGGACTAGCCAAAAACATTCAGTACTTC
CASSIPLGGLAKNIQYF
>.|TRBJ1-1|TRBV4-2|.
TGTGCCAGCAGCCAAGAAACTCGTCCCGTGAACACTGAAGCTTTCTTT
CASSQETRPVNTEAFF
>.|TRBJ1-5|TRBV5-6|.
TGTGCCAGCAGCTTGATAGGTAGCAATCAGCCCCAGCATTTT
CASSLIGSNQPQHF
>.|TRBJ1-1|TRBV5-1|TRBD1
TGCGCCAGCAGCAAGGGACAGGAGTTGAACACTGAAGCTTTCTTT
CASSKGQELNTEAFF
>.|TRBJ2-7|TRBV2|.
TGTGCCAGCACCGACGGCCCCACCCTAGCCCGCGAGCAGTACTTC
CASTDGPTLAREQYF
>.|TRBJ2-7|TRBV11-2|TRBD1
TGTGCCAGCAGCTTCTCCGGACAGGGCAAAAATTACTACGAGCAGTACTTC
CASSFSGQGKNYYEQYF
>.|TRBJ2-7|TRBV6-5|.
TGTGCCAGCAGCCTCCCACCCTACGAGCAGTACTTC
CASSLPPYEQYF
>.|TRBJ2-7|TRBV2|.
TGTGCCAGCAGCCCCACCGGGGGGCAGTACTTC
CASSPTGGQYF
>.|TRBJ1-4|TRBV3-1/TRBV3-2|.
TGTGCCAGCAGCCACCGGGGTATCAATGAAAAACTGTTTTTT
CASSHRGINEKLFF
>.|TRBJ2-1|TRBV11-1|.
TGTGCCAGCAGCTTCGAATCCTTGAGCTACAATGAGCAGTTCTTC
CASSFESLSYNEQFF
>.|TRBJ1-4|TRBV7-9|.
TGTGCCAGCAGCTTAGGTCAGGGAAACGAAAAACTGTTTTTT
CASSLGQGNEKLFF
>once|TRBJ1-4|TRBV30|.
TGTGCCTGCCGGACCGGGGGCTATGAAAAACTGTTTTTT
CACRTGGYEKLFF
>.|TRBJ2-7|TRBV19|TRBD2
TGTGCCAGTAGTCCGAAACCCGGGACTAGCGGGAGGAGCGAGCAGTACTTC
CASSPKPGTSGRSEQYF
>.|TRBJ1-4|TRBV19|TRBD1
TGTGCCAGTAGCCGGACAGGTTGGGAAAAACTGTTTTTT
CASSRTGWEKLFF
>once|TRBJ2-3|TRBV6-5|TRBD2
TGTGCCAGCAGTTACCGGGGGGGGACAGATACGCAGTATTTT
CASSYRGGTDTQYF
>.|TRBJ1-5|TRBV28|.
TGTGCCAGCGTCGAGGGAGGCCATCAGCCCCAGCATTTT
CASVEGGHQPQHF
>.|TRBJ1-4|TRBV4-1|TRBD1
TGCGCCAGCAGCCAAAGACAGGGGCCAACCGCAACTAATGAAAAACTGTTTTTT
CASSQRQGPTATNEKLFF
>.|TRBJ1-5|TRBV7-9|.
TGTGCCAGCAGCTTAGGGGGGGCCGGAGATCAGCCCCAGCATTTT
CASSLGGAGDQPQHF
>.|TRBJ1-5|TRBV6-5|TRBD1
TGTGCCAGCAGCCCGACAGGGCGACAGCCCCAGCATTTT
CASSPTGRQPQHF
>.|TRBJ1-3|TRBV30|.
TGTGCCTGGAGTGAAGGGTTTATCAGAGGAAACACCATATATTTT
CAWSEGFIRGNTIYF
>.|TRBJ1-5|TRBV4-1|.
TGCGCCAGCAGCTCCCGGGACACAAGCAATCAGCCCCAGCATTTT
CASSSRDTSNQPQHF
>.|TRBJ1-2|TRBV10-2|.
TGCGCCAGCAGTGGAAATGGCTACACCTTC
CASSGNGYTF
>.|TRBJ2-6|TRBV7-6|.
TGTGCCAGCAGCCCGCAAACAGGGTTCTCTGGGGCCAACGTCCTGACTTTC
CASSPQTGFSGANVLTF
>.|TRBJ1-6|TRBV6-5|.
TGTGCCAGCAGTCCCCCCGGGGGGCGGAATTCACCCCTCCACTTT
CASSPPGGRNSPLHF
>.|TRBJ2-3|TRBV18|TRBD2
TGTGCCAGCTCGCCGCCCCGGGGGGGGCTCACAGATACGCAGTATTTT
CASSPPRGGLTDTQYF
>.|TRBJ2-2|TRBV5-1|TRBD2
TGCGCCAGCAGCCGGGGACTAGCGAACACCGGGGAGCTGTTTTTT
CASSRGLANTGELFF